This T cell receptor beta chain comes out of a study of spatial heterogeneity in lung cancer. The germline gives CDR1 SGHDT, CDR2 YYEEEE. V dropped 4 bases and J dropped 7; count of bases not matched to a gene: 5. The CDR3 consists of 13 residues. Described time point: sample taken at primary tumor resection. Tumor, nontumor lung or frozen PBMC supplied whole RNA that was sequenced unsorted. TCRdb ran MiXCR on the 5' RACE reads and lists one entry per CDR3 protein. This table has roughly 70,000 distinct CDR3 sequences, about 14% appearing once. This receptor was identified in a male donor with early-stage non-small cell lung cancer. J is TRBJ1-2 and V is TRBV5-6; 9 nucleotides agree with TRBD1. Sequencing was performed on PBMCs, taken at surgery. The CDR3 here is CASSPTGGGGYTF. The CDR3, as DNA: TGTGCCAGCAGCCCGACAGGGGGTGGTGGCTACACCTTC.